Only a few counts were recorded for the clone carrying this TCR beta chain. Its antigen remains unknown. The source of the sample is a study of cytomegalovirus exposure and HLA in healthy donors. CDR1 and CDR2 (germline): SGHDT, YYEEEE. The ends lost 2 bases at V and 4 bases at J; junction bases unmatched: 8. The CDR3 is 16 amino acids. The study ran its PCR with 60 Vbeta and 13 Jbeta primers. Data came from immunoSEQ multiplex PCR; TCRdb stores just in-frame clones and leaves some out. The sample records fewer than 250,000 clones, about nine tenths being singletons. Whole-study findings and limits: Productive status was seen about 87% or about 30% of the time for most TCR beta V segments in an earlier analysis. A later analysis found that most CMV-associated TCR beta chains appeared HLA-restricted.

The rearrangement joins TRBV5-6 to TRBJ2-7, with 11 bases identical to TRBD1. Sequenced material: PBMCs. The sequence was collected from a boy aged 2 to 9 in good health and CMV-seronegative. The CDR3 loop is CASSFSGDRGSYEQYF. CDR3 bases: TGTGCCAGCAGCTTTAGTGGGGACAGGGGGTCGTACGAGCAGTACTTC.